This T cell receptor (beta chain) was retrieved from a study of blood T cell repertoires in COVID-19 (dated by TCRdb to about 2020). Some background on the complete study: Collaborator samples came from the United States, Italy and Spain and covered acute and convalescent phases of COVID-19. The samples were drawn from two sources: the first 160 participants of the ongoing ImmuneRACE study, and some 1,300 subjects contributed by 6 global collaborators. Where available, HLA class I and class II types were taken from metadata supplied by the sample provider and were not determined by assay-based typing. Nearly every sample came with metadata listing a de-identified subject ID, COVID-19 status, age in years and sex. The material from the prospective study consisted of cDNA or gDNA derived from T cells, B-cell-depleted T cells, or PBMCs. Deeply sampled blood TCRbeta repertoires from subjects exposed to, actively infected with, or recovered from COVID-19 were included in the dataset. The repertoires were released in a freely available public database meant as a resource for research on the immune response to SARS-CoV-2.

One collaborating source in Seattle enrolled patients while the patients were actively infected and followed the patients over time throughout the course of disease. Each collaborating institution followed its own protocols to collect whole blood in K2EDTA tubes. Collaborator samples were shipped for TCRbeta analysis as frozen whole blood, isolated PBMCs, or DNA extracted from either sample type. What the work shows at the level of the full study, not this receptor alone: Clinical and demographic metadata were provided uncurated, with the amount varying by source and participant.

Looking up the germline V gene yields CDR1 MGHDK and CDR2 SYGVNS. Counted from cysteine to phenylalanine, this CDR3 has 15 amino acids. Only the CDR3 part of the read is kept: 45 bases, read in frame from the first base. The V end loses 4 bases and the J end loses 1 base, and a stretch of 13 bases separates them. TCRbeta CDR3 regions were amplified from genomic DNA using the immunoSEQ Assay, a bias-controlled multiplex PCR. In the original analysis: The number of nucleated cells in each sample was estimated from the amplification of reference gene primers within the assay. To quantify the absolute abundance of each unique TCRbeta CDR3 rearrangement, sequence reads were collapsed and filtered. For each sample, productive Simpson clonality was calculated as the square root of Simpson's diversity index across productive rearrangements. TCRdb took this table from immuneACCESS and kept in-frame rearrangements with V and J called. Such tables lack part of the clones; where checked against another copy, unresolved V genes explain under half of the gap, and the rest is unexplained. The D gene and trimming were derived from the DNA, and the V and J assignments and clone size from that table. The sample has 150,000 to 200,000 clones on record, roughly 89% of them singletons. Approximately 10% of the sample rests with the top ten.

As regards this clone: The target of this receptor is not known. Base qualities are not at hand, and no much larger clone is one base apart.

The receptor's source is a woman in her seventies with COVID-19, enrolled during active disease. Recombination connected TRBV25-1 to TRBJ2-5; perhaps TRBD2 is the D gene, with 6 bases matching. Specimen: peripheral blood. CDR3 reads: CASSAFGTVQETQYF. The DNA is as follows: TGTGCCAGCAGTGCTTTCGGGACTGTCCAAGAGACCCAGTACTTC.